Below are 17 T cell receptor beta chains sequenced from a single sample in a study of T cell responses to AZD1222 COVID-19 vaccine. Sequenced by immunoSEQ multiplex PCR; TCRdb stores in-frame clones only, minus some. The table shows about 150,000 clones, with approximately 89% occurring only once. This specimen consisted of peripheral blood, obtained on day 0 of AZD1222 vaccination. The receptor source for this set is an adult in good health.

CDR3 sequence: CASSFVNYGYTF. CDR3 coding DNA: TGTGCCAGCAGTTTCGTAAACTATGGCTACACCTTC. This rearrangement joins TRBV7-2 to TRBJ1-2; D is unresolved. Germline V CDR1 and CDR2: SGHTA, FQGNSA. The CDR3 has 12 residues. Trimming shortened V by 6 bases and J by 2 bases, and 7 bases separated the two germline ends.

The gene calls are TRBV27 and TRBJ1-3; D gene ambiguous. The V end lost 3 bases, the J end lost 2 bases, and 11 bases lay between the germline ends. CDR3 length equals 15 residues. Germline V gene sequence: CDR1 MNHEY, CDR2 SMNVEV (reference sequence). This CDR3 is CASSLVGKAGNTIYF. In DNA, the CDR3 is TGTGCCAGCAGTTTGGTGGGGAAGGCTGGAAACACCATATATTTT.

This chain links TRBV7-2 with TRBJ1-5, with D uncertain. Per the germline V gene, CDR1 is SGHTA and CDR2 is FQGNSA. With 1 base removed from V and 0 bases from J, the gap between germline ends came to 1 base. This CDR3 has 13 residues. CDR3 in DNA: TGTGCCAGCAGCTTAGATAGCAATCAGCCCCAGCATTTT. This sequence encodes CASSLDSNQPQHF.

The genes are TRBV28 and TRBJ1-2, with D uncertain. Germline V gene sequence: CDR1 MDHEN, CDR2 SYDVKM. The CDR3 contains 13 residues. Between the trimmed V and J ends, which lost 6 bases and 3 bases, there was a span of 11 bases. CDR3 region: CASSWGGYYGYTF. In DNA form, the CDR3 reads TGTGCCAGCAGCTGGGGAGGCTACTATGGCTACACCTTC.

This chain links TRBV10-3 with TRBJ2-3, with D hard to call. Trimming pared 4 bases from V and 0 bases from J, leaving 11 bases between. CDR3 length equals 15 residues. Germline CDR1 reads ENHRY; CDR2 reads SYGVKD. The CDR3 is CAISVVGQSTDTQYF. In DNA form, the CDR3 reads TGTGCCATCAGTGTAGTGGGCCAAAGCACAGATACGCAGTATTTT.

The J gene is TRBJ1-5, the V gene TRBV29-1; perhaps TRBD1 as D (5 bases). The germline gives CDR1 SQVTM, CDR2 ANQGSEA. This CDR3 has 16 amino acids. V was shortened by 7 bases and J by 4 bases, with 23 bases between the two germline ends. CDR3 DNA: TGCAGCGCAATCACGATGGGGGGTCGGGGGAATCAGCCCCAGCATTTT. It is translated as CSAITMGGRGNQPQHF.

The chain carries TRBV6-2 or TRBV6-3 and TRBJ2-1, with TRBD2 as a possible D gene (6 bases). From germline, CDR1 is MNHEY and CDR2 SVGEGT. The CDR3 sequence is 16 residues long. Between the trimmed V and J ends, which lost 0 bases and 6 bases, there was a span of 15 bases. The CDR3 DNA reads TGTGCCAGCAGTTACTCGAGTCAGGACTATAGCAATGAGCAGTTCTTC. Its translation is CASSYSSQDYSNEQFF.

CDR3 protein: CASSFGDSGRAGGLTQYF. The CDR3 region has the DNA TGTGCCAGCAGCTTTGGGGATAGCGGGAGAGCCGGAGGGTTGACCCAGTACTTC. The rearrangement joins TRBV11-2 to TRBJ2-5; 9 positions match TRBD2. This CDR3 contains 18 residues. Germline V gene sequence: CDR1 SGHAT, CDR2 FQNNGV. V was pared by 3 bases and J by 7 bases, with 18 bases of the junction left unmatched. Drawing the rest from reference TRBV11-2 and TRBJ2-5, the complete variable domain is EAGVAQSPRYKIIEKRQSVAFWCNPISGHATLYWYQQILGQGPKLLIQFQNNGVVDDSQLPKDRFSAERLKGVDSTLKIQPAKLEDSAVYLCASSFGDSGRAGGLTQYFGPGTRLLVL.

Regarding this clone: The same CDR3 arises from other DNA sequences in this sample as well. The rearrangement joins TRBV28 to TRBJ1-4, with 9 bases aligning to TRBD1. The CDR3 spans 14 residues. V lost 6 bases to trimming and J lost 7 bases; unmatched junction nucleotides: 6. Germline loops: CDR1 MDHEN, CDR2 SYDVKM. The CDR3 spells CASSRGQGREKLFF. Here the CDR3 DNA reads TGTGCCAGCAGCCGGGGACAGGGACGTGAAAAACTGTTTTTT.

This clone was counted a single time. The gene calls are TRBV25-1 and TRBJ2-7; 7 positions match TRBD1. The J segment lost 2 bases and the V segment lost 5 bases, leaving 0 bases of the junction unmatched. The CDR3 consists of 12 residues. CDR1 and CDR2 from the germline V gene are MGHDK and SYGVNS. The DNA for the CDR3 is TGTGCCAGCAGTACAGGGGCCTACGAGCAGTACTTC. Its protein is CASSTGAYEQYF.

This clone has only one observation. The gene calls are TRBV7-2 and TRBJ2-2; no firm D call. Germline CDR1 reads SGHTA; CDR2 reads FQGNSA. This CDR3 comprises 18 residues. Trimming removed 3 bases from V and 1 base from J, with 18 bases in between. The CDR3 DNA sequence: TGTGCCAGCAGCTTTCCTGTCGCGGTGACAATGAACACCGGGGAGCTGTTTTTT. This gives the protein CASSFPVAVTMNTGELFF.

This clone has a single count. This chain uses TRBV27 with TRBJ2-1, with D tentatively TRBD2 (6 bases). CDR1 and CDR2 (germline): MNHEY, SMNVEV (reference sequence). The CDR3 sequence is 14 residues long. Trimming stripped 6 bases from V and 3 bases from J, with 12 bases between. CDR3 region: CASRGGNFYNEQFF. The CDR3 region has the DNA TGTGCCAGCAGGGGAGGTAACTTCTACAATGAGCAGTTCTTC.

The J gene is TRBJ1-2, the V gene TRBV9; D may be TRBD1 (6 bases). This CDR3 contains 14 residues. Germline-derived CDR1 and CDR2 are SGDLS and YYNGEE. Trimming cost V 4 bases and J 4 bases, with 14 bases left between them. The CDR3 region has the DNA TGTGCCAGCAGCCCCTCCGGGACACCCTATGGCTACACCTTC. Its protein is CASSPSGTPYGYTF.

The chain uses TRBV6-2 or TRBV6-3 and TRBJ2-1; D gene uncertain. CDR1 and CDR2 from the germline V gene are MNHEY and SVGEGT. The V gene lost 6 bases and the J gene lost 7 bases, with 10 bases spanning the gap. This CDR3 contains 12 residues. The CDR3 reads CASSPRVNEQFF. The CDR3 DNA reads TGTGCCAGCAGCCCAAGAGTAAATGAGCAGTTCTTC.

The chain employs TRBV6-5 and TRBJ2-7; 7 nucleotides match TRBD2. This CDR3 spans 15 amino acids. J lost 2 bases, V lost 6 bases, and 10 bases had no gene match. Germline V gene sequence: CDR1 MNHEY, CDR2 SVGAGI. In nucleotides, the CDR3 is TGTGCCAGCAGCGACCCTAGCGGAAAAGCCTACGAGCAGTACTTC. Its protein product is CASSDPSGKAYEQYF.

The chain joins TRBV7-6 to TRBJ2-5; D possibly corresponds to TRBD2 (6 bases). Germline CDR1 is SGHVS and CDR2 is FNYEAQ. This CDR3 has 16 amino acids. V gave up 6 bases and J gave up 4 bases, with 21 bases separating them. CDR3 in DNA: TGTGCCAGCAGGGGGAGGACGGGCGGCCTGGCAGAGACCCAGTACTTC. Translating it yields CASRGRTGGLAETQYF.

The chain recombines TRBV9 with TRBJ2-5; D is perhaps TRBD1 (6 bases). V gave up 2 bases and J gave up 4 bases, with 15 bases separating them. The CDR3 is 15 residues long. Germline V lookup: CDR1 SGDLS, CDR2 YYNGEE. Here the CDR3 reads CASSVSSGVGETQYF. In nucleotides, the CDR3 is TGTGCCAGCAGCGTTTCCTCAGGGGTCGGAGAGACCCAGTACTTC.